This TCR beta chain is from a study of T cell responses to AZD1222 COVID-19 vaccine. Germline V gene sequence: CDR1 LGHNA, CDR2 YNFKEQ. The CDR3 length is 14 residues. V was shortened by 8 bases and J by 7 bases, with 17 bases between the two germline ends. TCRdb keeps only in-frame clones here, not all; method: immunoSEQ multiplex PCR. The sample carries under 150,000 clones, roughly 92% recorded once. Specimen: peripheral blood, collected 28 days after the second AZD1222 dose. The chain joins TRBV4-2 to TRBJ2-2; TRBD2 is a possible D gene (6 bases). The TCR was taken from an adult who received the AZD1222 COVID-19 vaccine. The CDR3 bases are TGTGCCAGCGGGGGGACTCTTTTAAGCGGGGAGCTGTTTTTT. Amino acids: CASGGTLLSGELFF.